The entry below describes one T cell receptor beta chain. Antigen: not known. This entry belongs to a study of CXCR3-negative and CXCR3-positive naive CD8 T cells. Germline CDR1 reads LGHNA; CDR2 reads YNFKEQ. The CDR3 has 11 amino acids. TRB cDNA libraries were made by UMI-labeled 5' RACE. Reprocessing the 5' RACE reads, TCRdb reports a single entry for every CDR3 protein and omits DNA. This sample's table has tens of thousands of distinct CDR3 sequences. General observations from the study: Memory CD8+ cells had much lower diversity, and both naive subsets had comparably high diversity.

Sequencing was performed on memory CD8+ T cells from blood. The sequence was obtained from a human donor in good health. Some clones in this sample may be carry-over from other donors' samples. The chain is built from TRBV4-2 and TRBJ2-1. This CDR3 reads CASSHGGEQFF.